This TCR beta chain stems from a study of Graves' ophthalmopathy and Graves' hyperthyroidism. The authors amplified TCR beta CDR3 regions from RNA transcripts. An initial RT-PCR round employing HTBI primers preceded a second-round multiplex PCR. TCRdb recomputed calls from the multiplex PCR reads with MiXCR, one row per CDR3 protein. In the table there are 150,000 to 200,000 distinct CDR3 sequences, 30% to 45% of which are singletons. What was sequenced was peripheral blood. This clonotype originated in a woman aged 40 to 50 with Graves' ophthalmopathy.

This chain's CDR3 is CASSSRQALSEAFF. The CDR3 region has the DNA TGTGCCAGCAGCTCGCGACAGGCCCTGTCTGAAGCTTTCTTT. The V and J genes are TRBV12-3 or TRBV12-4 and TRBJ1-1, with a weak D call TRBD1 (6 bases). V dropped 6 bases and J dropped 6 bases, with 17 bases sitting between them. The length of the CDR3 is 14 residues.